The clone carrying this TCR beta chain was seen a handful of times. TCRdb's copy holds only in-frame clones and misses some; the assay was immunoSEQ multiplex PCR. The data show 40,000 to 45,000 clones, with roughly 80% seen just once and roughly 1.2% held by the top ten. The sample originates from a study of preoperative IRX-2 immunotherapy in early breast cancer. The CDR3 loop spans 13 amino acids. Germline loops: CDR1 MDHEN, CDR2 SYDVKM. J lost 7 bases, V lost 5 bases, and 4 bases had no gene match. Treatment specified: preoperative locoregional IRX-2 cytokine immunotherapy. This phase Ib study tested locoregional IRX-2 cytokine immunotherapy given before surgery.

The V and J genes are TRBV28 and TRBJ2-2, with 7 bases matching TRBD1. The sample in question was tumor tissue, obtained after IRX-2 immunotherapy. The sequence was obtained from a human donor with breast cancer. CDR3 protein: CASSMDRRGELFF. The CDR3 coding sequence is TGTGCCAGCAGTATGGACAGGCGCGGGGAGCTGTTTTTT.